The present TCR beta chain was sequenced within a study of T cell changes during pregnancy in multiple sclerosis. The assay was immunoSEQ multiplex PCR, and TCRdb's table has in-frame clones only and misses some. The repertoire consists of under 55,000 clones, with around 94% occurring once and the leading ten covering less than 0.4%. CDR1 and CDR2 (germline): SGHDN, FVKESK. The junction had 17 bases not matched to a gene; V was cut back by 3 bases and J by 5 bases. The CDR3 consists of 18 residues. The chain combines TRBV14 with TRBJ2-5, with 8 bases that match TRBD1. The sample in question was CD4+ T cells from peripheral blood mononuclear cells, obtained in the third trimester of pregnancy. This TCR was sampled from a female donor with multiple sclerosis, enrolled in a pregnancy study. CDR3 coding DNA: TGTGCCAGCAGCCAGACGGGGAGGACAGGGTTACTAACTGAGACCCAGTACTTC. This encodes CASSQTGRTGLLTETQYF.